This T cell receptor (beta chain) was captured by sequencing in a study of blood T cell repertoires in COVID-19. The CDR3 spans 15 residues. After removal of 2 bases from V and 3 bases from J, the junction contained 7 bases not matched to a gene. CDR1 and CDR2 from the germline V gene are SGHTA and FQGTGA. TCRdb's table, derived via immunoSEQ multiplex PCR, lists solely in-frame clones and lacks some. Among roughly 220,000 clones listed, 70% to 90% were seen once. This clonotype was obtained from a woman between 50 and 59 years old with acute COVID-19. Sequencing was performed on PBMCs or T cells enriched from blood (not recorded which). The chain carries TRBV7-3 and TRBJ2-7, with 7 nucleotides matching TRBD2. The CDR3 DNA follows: TGTGCCAGCAGCTTACAAGACGGGAGGCACTACGAGCAGTACTTC. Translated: CASSLQDGRHYEQYF. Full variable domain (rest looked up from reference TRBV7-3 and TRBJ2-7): GAGVSQTPSNKVTEKGKYVELRCDPISGHTALYWYRQSLGQGPEFLIYFQGTGAADDSGLPNDRFFAVRPEGSVSTLKIQRTERGDSAVYLCASSLQDGRHYEQYFGPGTRLTVT.